Following are 30 T cell receptor beta chains from one sample sequenced in a study of cytomegalovirus exposure and HLA in healthy donors. A multiplex PCR was run with 60 Vbeta primers and 13 Jbeta primers. TCRdb's copy holds only in-frame clones and misses some; the assay was immunoSEQ multiplex PCR. The sample includes about 140,000 clones, 82% seen only once; the top ten take approximately 2.3%. Material: PBMCs. The receptors come from a male donor in good health and CMV-seronegative.

The V gene is TRBV27, the J gene TRBJ1-4, with 12 bases lining up with TRBD1. The length of the CDR3 is 15 residues. Looked up from germline, CDR1 is MNHEY and CDR2 is SMNVEV (reference sequence). Trimming removed 8 bases from V and 5 bases from J; junction bases left unmatched: 6. The CDR3 DNA reads as TGTGCCAGCGGGGACAGGGGGCCCTCGAATGAAAAACTGTTTTTT. Its protein product is CASGDRGPSNEKLFF.

The chain carries TRBV30 and TRBJ2-2; 8 nucleotides align to TRBD2. V shed 4 bases and J 5 bases; nucleotides not matched to a gene: 6. The CDR3 is 14 residues long. CDR1 is GTSNPN, CDR2 SVGIG, per germline (reference sequence). The CDR3 nucleotides read TGTGCCTGGACCACAGCGGGAGTGACCGGGGAGCTGTTTTTT. Translated, it gives CAWTTAGVTGELFF.

This chain links TRBV4-1 with TRBJ2-3; 8 bases are shared with TRBD2. V trimming: 4 bases; J trimming: 4 bases; junction bases outside the gene matches: 7. The CDR3 runs 15 residues. From germline, CDR1 is MGHRA and CDR2 YSYEKL. The CDR3 reads CASSRSGSGADTQYF. CDR3 DNA: TGCGCCAGCAGCCGCAGCGGGAGTGGGGCAGATACGCAGTATTTT.

This chain uses TRBV19 with TRBJ2-7; D possibly corresponds to TRBD1 (6 bases). V gave up 3 bases and J gave up 6 bases, with 24 bases separating them. The CDR3 extends over 17 amino acids. Germline V gene data show CDR1 as LNHDA and CDR2 as SQIVND (reference sequence). CDR3 DNA: TGTGCCAGTAGTATGTATTTCTTGGCAGGGGAAAGGAGCGAGCAGTACTTC. Translation: CASSMYFLAGERSEQYF.

The chain is built from TRBV4-2 and TRBJ2-7; 12 bases map to TRBD2. The germline V gene encodes CDR1 LGHNA and CDR2 YNFKEQ. CDR3 length: 17 residues. The junction had 5 bases not matched to a gene; V was cut back by 0 bases and J by 2 bases. DNA for the CDR3: TGTGCCAGCAGCCAAGAGGGATCTAGCGGGAGGGCCTACGAGCAGTACTTC. Protein product: CASSQEGSSGRAYEQYF.

The chain uses TRBV5-5 and TRBJ1-1; D uncertain. Trimming cost V 0 bases and J 4 bases, with 13 bases left between them. The CDR3 consists of 15 residues. The germline V gene has CDR1 SGHKS and CDR2 YYEKEE (reference sequence). CDR3 bases: TGTGCCAGCAGCTTGGAATCGGGGTCCGGCACTGAAGCTTTCTTT. It codes for CASSLESGSGTEAFF.

The V and J genes are TRBV5-1 and TRBJ2-7; the D gene is possibly TRBD1 (6 bases). Trimming took 4 bases from V and 2 from J, leaving 19 bases between them. The V gene's germline CDR1 is SGHRS and CDR2 YFSETQ. The CDR3 runs 16 residues. Here the CDR3 DNA reads TGCGCCAGCAGCCACCCGGCGACAGGTATGACCTACGAGCAGTACTTC. Its translation: CASSHPATGMTYEQYF. Variable domain in full (rest from reference TRBV5-1 and TRBJ2-7): KAGVTQTPRYLIKTRGQQVTLSCSPISGHRSVSWYQQTPGQGLQFLFEYFSETQRNKGNFPGRFSGRQFSNSRSEMNVSTLELGDSALYLCASSHPATGMTYEQYFGPGTRLTVT.

This chain links TRBV5-6 with TRBJ2-1; 7 bases map to TRBD2. Germline CDR1 SGHDT, CDR2 YYEEEE. This CDR3 has 15 residues. V gave up 3 bases and J gave up 2 bases; unmatched junction bases: 5. The CDR3 protein is CASSWGGAAYNEQFF. The CDR3 DNA is TGTGCCAGCAGCTGGGGAGGGGCCGCCTACAATGAGCAGTTCTTC.

The genes are TRBV2 and TRBJ2-3, with 7 nucleotides matching TRBD1. Germline CDR1 reads SNHLY; CDR2 reads FYNNEI. V was pared by 3 bases and J by 2 bases, with 11 bases of the junction left unmatched. The CDR3 runs 17 residues. CDR3 in DNA: TGTGCCAGCAGTGAGACTTTAACAGGGGCAACCACAGATACGCAGTATTTT. Amino acids: CASSETLTGATTDTQYF.

The chain is built from TRBV5-8 and TRBJ2-7; TRBD1 might be the D (6 bases). The CDR3 is 13 residues long. Per germline, CDR1 SGHTS and CDR2 YDEGEE. V was trimmed by 2 bases and J by 4 bases, leaving 10 bases between them. The CDR3 is CASSFQGLYEQYF. CDR3 coding DNA: TGTGCCAGCAGCTTCCAGGGGCTATACGAGCAGTACTTC.

The sample holds one count of this clone. V and J are TRBV5-8 and TRBJ2-1; TRBD2 is a possible D gene (5 bases). V shed 0 bases and J shed 15 bases, with 16 bases lying between them. The CDR3 is made up of 13 amino acids. Germline V lookup: CDR1 SGHTS, CDR2 YDEGEE. CDR3 residues: CASSLGLLHGPFF. The CDR3 coding sequence is TGTGCCAGCAGCTTGGGACTACTACACGGGCCGTTCTTC.

The chain uses TRBV9 and TRBJ2-2; D ambiguous. This CDR3 contains 13 residues. Per germline, CDR1 SGDLS and CDR2 YYNGEE. Between the trimmed V and J ends, which lost 0 bases and 5 bases, there was a span of 5 bases. The chain's CDR3 is CASSVVSTGELFF. The CDR3 nucleotides read TGTGCCAGCAGCGTAGTTAGTACCGGGGAGCTGTTTTTT.

The chain links TRBV28 to TRBJ2-7; TRBD2 agrees at 10 bases. Germline V gene data show CDR1 as MDHEN and CDR2 as SYDVKM. The CDR3 runs to 15 residues. V dropped 6 bases and J dropped 3; count of bases not matched to a gene: 8. The CDR3 here is CASRLEGTSVYEQYF. The CDR3 DNA follows: TGTGCCAGCAGGTTGGAAGGGACTAGCGTCTACGAGCAGTACTTC.

Only one count was recorded for this clone. The chain combines TRBV6-5 with TRBJ1-1, with TRBD1 matching over 11 bases. Unmatched junction bases numbered 0, after V lost 2 bases and J lost 4 bases. The CDR3 runs 14 residues. The germline CDR1 and CDR2 sequences are MNHEY and SVGAGI. The CDR3 protein is CASSYGQGATEAFF. The CDR3 nucleotides read TGTGCCAGCAGTTACGGACAGGGGGCCACTGAAGCTTTCTTT.

This clone was seen only a few times. The CDR3 nucleotides read TGCGCCAGCAGCATCACTAGCGGGAGGGCAACCGGGGAGCTGTTTTTT. This encodes CASSITSGRATGELFF. The gene calls are TRBV5-1 and TRBJ2-2, with TRBD2 matching 13 bases. Per germline, CDR1 SGHRS and CDR2 YFSETQ. CDR3 length: 16 amino acids. V lost 4 bases, J lost 5 bases, and 5 bases stayed unmatched.

This clone has a handful of counts. J is TRBJ2-7 and V is TRBV7-9, with TRBD2 identical over 14 bases. V shed 5 bases, J shed 3 bases, and the junction held 12 bases outside the gene matches. Per germline, CDR1 SEHNR and CDR2 FQNEAQ (reference sequence). The CDR3 spans 18 residues. The CDR3: CASSTPGLAGEYVYEQYF. CDR3 nucleotide sequence: TGTGCCAGCAGCACCCCGGGACTAGCGGGAGAGTACGTCTACGAGCAGTACTTC.

The chain employs TRBV6-5 and TRBJ2-2; D is unresolved. Germline CDR1 reads MNHEY; CDR2 reads SVGAGI. The ends were cut back, 8 bases at V and 6 bases at J, with 10 bases in the middle. This CDR3 is 12 amino acids long. The CDR3 DNA follows: TGTGCCAGCGGAGACTTTGCCGGGGAGCTGTTTTTT. It specifies CASGDFAGELFF.

The chain joins TRBV2 to TRBJ2-7, with 11 bases matching TRBD2. This CDR3 contains 14 residues. Germline-derived CDR1 and CDR2 are SNHLY and FYNNEI. With V trimmed by 6 bases and J by 4 bases, 5 bases remained unmatched. The CDR3 nucleotides are TGTGCCAGCAGAGTAGCGGGAGGGATGTACGAGCAGTACTTC. Translation: CASRVAGGMYEQYF.

The J gene is TRBJ2-5, the V gene TRBV9; 7 nucleotides agree with TRBD1. The CDR3 is made up of 16 amino acids. With V trimmed by 3 bases and J by 0 bases, 8 bases remained unmatched. Germline-derived CDR1 and CDR2 are SGDLS and YYNGEE. This chain's CDR3 is CASSDRGRAHQETQYF. CDR3 nucleotide sequence: TGTGCCAGCAGCGATAGGGGGCGAGCCCACCAAGAGACCCAGTACTTC.

This chain links TRBV9 with TRBJ2-2; 9 bases map to TRBD2. V shed 3 bases and J 2 bases; nucleotides not matched to a gene: 5. This CDR3 comprises 16 residues. Looked up from germline, CDR1 is SGDLS and CDR2 is YYNGEE. The CDR3 is CASSGGTSRNTGELFF. The CDR3 bases are TGTGCCAGCAGCGGTGGGACTAGCAGAAACACCGGGGAGCTGTTTTTT.

The V call is TRBV15, the J call TRBJ2-5; 8 bases line up with TRBD2. The V gene end was trimmed by 11 bases and the J gene end by 5 bases; junction bases not matched to a gene: 19. Germline CDR1 LNHNV, CDR2 YYDKDF (reference sequence). This CDR3 spans 16 amino acids. The CDR3 sequence: CASRLTGTSIMETQYF. The DNA of the CDR3 is TGTGCCTCTAGGTTAACCGGGACTAGTATTATGGAGACCCAGTACTTC.

This clone was detected only a few times. V and J are TRBV7-9 and TRBJ1-1; the D gene is possibly TRBD1 (5 bases). CDR1 is SEHNR, CDR2 FQNEAQ, per germline (reference sequence). This CDR3 is built from 14 residues. Trimming removed 4 bases at V and 2 bases at J, with 11 bases between. CDR3 residues: CASSYGRGNTEAFF. The CDR3, as DNA: TGTGCCAGCAGCTACGGGAGGGGTAACACTGAAGCTTTCTTT.

This clone was seen only a few times. This specimen includes other DNA sequences encoding the same CDR3. The chain uses TRBV7-9 and TRBJ1-1; D is ambiguous. The CDR3 loop spans 13 amino acids. Trimming shortened V by 3 bases and J by 1 base, and 6 bases separated the two germline ends. Per germline, CDR1 SEHNR and CDR2 FQNEAQ (reference sequence). For the CDR3, the DNA is TGTGCCAGCAGCTTGCCAGGGAACACTGAAGCTTTCTTT. Translation: CASSLPGNTEAFF.

This clone was counted a few times. The chain uses TRBV10-1 and TRBJ2-5, with D perhaps matching TRBD1 (5 bases). With the DNA end fitting TRBJ2-7 better, the J assignment may be wrong. From germline, CDR1 is WNHNN and CDR2 SYGVQD (reference sequence). The CDR3 has 15 amino acids. The CDR3 DNA reads as TGCGCCAGCAGTGAGGGGGCCTTCGAGTTAAACGAGCAGTACTTC. Translating it yields CASSEGAFELNEQYF.

The chain joins TRBV10-3 to TRBJ1-1; a weak D match, TRBD1 (6 bases). CDR3 length: 15 amino acids. V was shortened by 6 bases and J by 7 bases, with 21 bases between the two germline ends. The V gene's germline CDR1 is ENHRY and CDR2 SYGVKD. In nucleotides, the CDR3 is TGTGCCATCAGGGAAATTATCACAGACAGGCATGAAGCTTTCTTT. It is translated as CAIREIITDRHEAFF.

V and J are TRBV19 and TRBJ2-1; 12 bases agree with TRBD2. The CDR3 runs 17 residues. The germline V gene has CDR1 LNHDA and CDR2 SQIVND (reference sequence). V shed 4 bases and J 4 bases; nucleotides not matched to a gene: 8. DNA of the CDR3: TGTGCCAGTAGTAGCCTACTAGCGGGGGGCCCTTACAATGAGCAGTTCTTC. Amino acids: CASSSLLAGGPYNEQFF.

This sequence joins TRBV19 and TRBJ2-2, with 7 bases aligning to TRBD1. V lost 4 bases, J lost 2 bases, and 4 bases stayed unmatched. Germline V gene lookup returns CDR1 LNHDA and CDR2 SQIVND (reference sequence). This CDR3 spans 15 amino acids. CDR3 amino acids: CASSRDRRNTGELFF. Here the CDR3 DNA reads TGTGCCAGTAGTAGGGACAGAAGAAACACCGGGGAGCTGTTTTTT.

The chain is built from TRBV27 and TRBJ2-2; D might be TRBD1 (5 bases). The CDR3 extends over 15 amino acids. V shed 2 bases and J shed 5 bases, with 12 bases lying between them. CDR1 is MNHEY and CDR2 is SMNVEV in the germline V gene (reference sequence). The CDR3 loop reads CASSLAQGLTGELFF. The CDR3 nucleotides are TGTGCCAGCAGTTTAGCCCAGGGCCTAACCGGGGAGCTGTTTTTT.

The V and J genes are TRBV5-8 and TRBJ1-4, with 7 bases matching TRBD1. This CDR3 comprises 14 residues. Unmatched junction bases numbered 4, after V lost 0 bases and J lost 8 bases. In germline, CDR1 is SGHTS, CDR2 YDEGEE. The CDR3 loop reads CASSLGTGMEKLFF. The DNA of the CDR3 is TGTGCCAGCAGCTTGGGGACAGGAATGGAAAAACTGTTTTTT. Full variable domain (missing parts from reference TRBV5-8 and TRBJ1-4): EAGVTQSPTHLIKTRGQQATLRCSPISGHTSVYWYQQALGLGLQFLLWYDEGEERNRGNFPPRFSGRQFPNYSSELNVNALELEDSALYLCASSLGTGMEKLFFGSGTQLSVL.

The rearrangement joins TRBV25-1 to TRBJ1-1; D gene ambiguous. The CDR3 has 13 residues. V lost 6 bases and J 0 bases, leaving 8 bases between the germline ends. CDR1 MGHDK and CDR2 SYGVNS come from the germline V gene. The CDR3 sequence is CASSRTLNTEAFF. The CDR3 nucleotides read TGTGCCAGCAGCCGGACTTTGAACACTGAAGCTTTCTTT.